The present T cell receptor (beta chain) was sequenced within a study of CD8 T cells in Susac syndrome. Per germline, CDR1 SNHLY and CDR2 FYNNEI. V trimming: 5 bases; J trimming: 7 bases; junction bases outside the gene matches: 15. The CDR3 extends over 17 amino acids. Random-hexamer reverse transcription was applied to 0.5 to 1 ug RNA. Amplification of TCR beta CDR3 used immunoSEQ multiplex PCR across 54 Vbeta and 13 Jbeta. MiXCR, applied by TCRdb to the immunoSEQ multiplex PCR reads, yields one record per CDR3 protein. The data contain some 400,000 distinct CDR3 sequences, 75% to 90% of them seen just once; the ten biggest clones take up under 0.15%. Peripheral blood CD8+ and CD4+ T cells were profiled by TCR beta sequencing. In contrast to the negatively isolated CD8+ and CD4+ T cells, TEMRA cells were FACS-enriched.

The clonotype comes from a human donor with multiple sclerosis. The sample was CD8+ T cells from PBMCs. The V and J genes are TRBV2 and TRBJ2-2; 8 positions agree with TRBD2. CDR3 sequence reads: CASSKRAGGVPDGELFF. CDR3 nucleotides: TGTGCCAGCAGTAAAAGGGCGGGAGGCGTACCCGACGGGGAGCTGTTTTTT.